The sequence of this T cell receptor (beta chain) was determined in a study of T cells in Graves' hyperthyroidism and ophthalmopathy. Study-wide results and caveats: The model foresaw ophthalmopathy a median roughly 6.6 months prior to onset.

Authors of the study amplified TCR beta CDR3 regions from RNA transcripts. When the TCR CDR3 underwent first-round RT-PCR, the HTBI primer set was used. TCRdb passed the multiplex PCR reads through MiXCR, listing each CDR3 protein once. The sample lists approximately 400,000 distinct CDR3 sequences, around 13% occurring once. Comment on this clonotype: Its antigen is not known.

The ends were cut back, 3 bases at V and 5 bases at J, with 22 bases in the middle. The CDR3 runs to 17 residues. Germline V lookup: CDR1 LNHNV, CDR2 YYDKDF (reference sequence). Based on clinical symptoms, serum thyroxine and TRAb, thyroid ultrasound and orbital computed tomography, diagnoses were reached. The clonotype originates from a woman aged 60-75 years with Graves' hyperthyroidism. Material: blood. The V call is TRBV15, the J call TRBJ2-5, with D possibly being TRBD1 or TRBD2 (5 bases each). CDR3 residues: CATSRDTGPTFRETQYF. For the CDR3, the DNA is TGTGCCACCAGCAGGGATACGGGACCGACTTTTAGGGAGACCCAGTACTTC.